This T cell receptor beta chain was captured in a study of Tregs in tolerant kidney transplant recipients. Trimming left V 1 base short and J 8 bases short, with 9 bases between. From germline, CDR1 is SGHNT and CDR2 YYREEE (reference sequence). This CDR3 spans 13 amino acids. Only in-frame clones appear in the TCRdb table, and some are missing; sequencing was by immunoSEQ multiplex PCR. There are about 59,000 clones in the sample; 65% to 85% occur only once, and 4.5% to 6.5% lies in the top ten. Sequenced: CD4+ T cells from blood. The V and J genes are TRBV5-4 and TRBJ1-4; a possible D gene is TRBD1 (5 bases). The clonotype was recovered from a human donor in good health. The CDR3, as DNA: TGTGCCAGCAGCTTGCAGGGCGAAGAAAAACTGTTTTTT. Protein sequence: CASSLQGEEKLFF.